Following are 32 T cell receptor beta chains from one sample sequenced in a study of blood T cell repertoires in COVID-19. Clones were sequenced by immunoSEQ multiplex PCR, and TCRdb holds only the in-frame ones, with some missing. The repertoire holds around 250,000 clones, with just under 90% as singletons. Material for sequencing was PBMCs or T cells enriched from blood (not recorded which). Receptors originate from a man between 45 and 60 years old who had been exposed to COVID-19.

This chain links TRBV6-2 or TRBV6-3 with TRBJ1-1, with D perhaps TRBD1 (6 bases). Germline V lookup: CDR1 MNHEY, CDR2 SVGEGT. The V and J ends lost 1 base and 3 bases respectively, with 12 bases between them. The CDR3 extends over 15 amino acids. The CDR3 DNA follows: TGTGCCAGCAGTTACTATGGGAAGGGGGACACTGAAGCTTTCTTT. This codes for CASSYYGKGDTEAFF.

DNA for the CDR3: TGTGCCAGCAGACCGACTAGCGGGAGTTATGAGCAGTTCTTC. Residues: CASRPTSGSYEQFF. The chain employs TRBV7-9 and TRBJ2-1, with 12 bases that match TRBD2. V shed 6 bases, J shed 8 bases, and the junction held 5 bases outside the gene matches. Germline V gene sequence: CDR1 SEHNR, CDR2 FQNEAQ (reference sequence). The CDR3 runs to 14 residues.

This clone came up once. The chain uses TRBV10-3 and TRBJ2-3; 8 nucleotides agree with TRBD1. Germline assignment: CDR1 ENHRY and CDR2 SYGVKD. The junction had 2 bases not matched to a gene; V was cut back by 6 bases and J by 0 bases. The CDR3 has 14 amino acids. The DNA of the CDR3 is TGTGCCATCAGGGGGACAGGTAGCACAGATACGCAGTATTTT. This sequence encodes CAIRGTGSTDTQYF.

CDR3 in DNA: TGTGCCACAAATAGGGGTAACACTGAAGCTTTCTTT. Its protein is CATNRGNTEAFF. The chain employs TRBV12-3 or TRBV12-4 and TRBJ1-1, with a tentative D call TRBD1 (5 bases). The CDR3 covers 12 residues. Trimming cost V 10 bases and J 2 bases, with 11 bases left between them.

The V and J genes are TRBV5-6 and TRBJ1-5; TRBD1 might be the D (5 bases). The ends were cut back, 3 bases at V and 7 bases at J, with 8 bases in the middle. CDR3 length: 12 amino acids. The germline CDR1 and CDR2 sequences are SGHDT and YYEEEE. The CDR3 here is CASSYSGQPQHF. The CDR3 region has the DNA TGTGCCAGCAGCTACTCAGGGCAGCCCCAGCATTTT.

The chain carries TRBV5-8 and TRBJ1-1; 7 bases are a match to TRBD1. The CDR3 sequence is 15 residues long. V lost 3 bases and J lost 8; bases outside the gene matches: 13. The germline CDR1 and CDR2 sequences are SGHTS and YDEGEE. The DNA of the CDR3 is TGTGCCAGCAGCTCCCCACGAGGGGGCGCCGCCGAAGCTTTCTTT. Protein sequence: CASSSPRGGAAEAFF.

The V call is TRBV6-5, the J call TRBJ1-5; 7 bases are a match to TRBD1. This CDR3 has 15 amino acids. Germline CDR1 is MNHEY and CDR2 is SVGAGI. V shed 6 bases, J shed 2 bases, and the junction held 7 bases outside the gene matches. CDR3 in DNA: TGTGCCAGCAGCCCCCTAGACAGGGGCAATCAGCCCCAGCATTTT. Translating it yields CASSPLDRGNQPQHF.

The genes are TRBV5-1 and TRBJ2-5; D perhaps matches TRBD1 (8 bases). CDR3 size: 16 residues. CDR1 is SGHRS and CDR2 is YFSETQ in the germline V gene. Trimming left V 4 bases short and J 1 base short, with 17 bases between. CDR3 in amino acids: CASSTQGAGAQETQYF. The CDR3 bases are TGCGCCAGCAGCACTCAGGGGGCGGGGGCCCAAGAGACCCAGTACTTC.

The chain carries TRBV12-3 or TRBV12-4 and TRBJ1-1; 9 nucleotides align to TRBD1. The CDR3 consists of 12 residues. Unmatched junction bases numbered 9, after V lost 6 bases and J lost 13 bases. The CDR3 sequence is CASSSTGGSGFF. The CDR3 DNA sequence: TGTGCCAGCAGCTCCACAGGGGGCAGCGGTTTCTTT.

This clone appeared a few times. The chain has TRBV5-1 and TRBJ1-1; TRBD1 matches 10 bases. The length of the CDR3 is 17 residues. CDR1 SGHRS and CDR2 YFSETQ come from the germline V gene. The V and J ends lost 2 bases and 1 base, in that order; junction bases with no gene match: 8. The CDR3 loop reads CASSLVPGQGSNTEAFF. CDR3 in DNA: TGCGCCAGCAGCTTAGTCCCGGGACAGGGGTCGAACACTGAAGCTTTCTTT.

In the case of this clone: The same CDR3 is also encoded by other DNA sequences in this sample. DNA for the CDR3: TGTGCCAGCAGTTTCAGGGGTTCTGGGGCCAACGTCCTGACTTTC. Encoded protein: CASSFRGSGANVLTF. This sequence joins TRBV6-5 and TRBJ2-6, with D maybe TRBD1 (6 bases). The CDR3 is made up of 15 amino acids. The germline V and J ends were trimmed by 4 bases and 1 base, with 8 bases remaining between them. The germline V gene encodes CDR1 MNHEY and CDR2 SVGAGI.

The rearrangement uses TRBV3-1 (or the pseudogene TRBV3-2) and TRBJ2-1, with TRBD2 matching over 8 bases. V lost 3 bases to trimming and J lost 5 bases; unmatched junction nucleotides: 3. CDR3 length: 14 residues. Germline V lookup: CDR1 LGHDT, CDR2 YNNKEL (reference sequence). Here the CDR3 reads CASSQHSGNNEQFF. The CDR3 DNA reads as TGTGCCAGCAGCCAGCATAGCGGGAACAATGAGCAGTTCTTC.

With respect to this clone: Other DNA sequences within the sample encode an identical CDR3. The chain has TRBV5-1 and TRBJ1-1; 11 bases are a match to TRBD1. J was trimmed by 2 bases and V by 5 bases; bases with no gene match: 2. CDR3 length: 14 amino acids. The germline CDR1 and CDR2 sequences are SGHRS and YFSETQ. The DNA for the CDR3 is TGCGCCAGCAGGGGACAGGGGGGAAACACTGAAGCTTTCTTT. It encodes CASRGQGGNTEAFF.

This chain joins TRBV4-1 and TRBJ1-2; TRBD1 is a possible D gene (5 bases). In germline, CDR1 is MGHRA, CDR2 YSYEKL. V dropped 4 bases and J dropped 3 bases, with 15 bases sitting between them. This CDR3 comprises 15 residues. The CDR3 sequence: CASSRQTWGDYGYTF. The CDR3 DNA sequence: TGCGCCAGCAGCCGCCAGACATGGGGGGACTATGGCTACACCTTC.

This chain connects TRBV27 to TRBJ2-3; TRBD2 matches at 8 bases. This CDR3 has 17 residues. The V gene end was trimmed by 1 base and the J gene end by 3 bases; junction bases not matched to a gene: 9. Germline V gives CDR1 MNHEY, CDR2 SMNVEV (reference sequence). CDR3 residues: CASSLYVAGRGTDTQYF. CDR3 DNA sequence: TGTGCCAGCAGTTTATACGTAGCGGGGAGGGGAACAGATACGCAGTATTTT.

J is TRBJ2-1 and V is TRBV19; 10 bases fit TRBD2. V shed 6 bases and J 7 bases; nucleotides not matched to a gene: 6. The CDR3 runs to 14 residues. CDR1 and CDR2 from the germline V gene are LNHDA and SQIVND (reference sequence). In nucleotides, the CDR3 is TGTGCCAGTAGCCCGGGACTAGCGATTAATGAGCAGTTCTTC. Its protein is CASSPGLAINEQFF.

The V and J genes are TRBV5-1 and TRBJ1-1, with D tentatively TRBD1 (6 bases). The length of the CDR3 is 15 residues. V lost 4 bases and J 0 bases, leaving 13 bases between the germline ends. Germline CDR1 reads SGHRS; CDR2 reads YFSETQ. The CDR3 bases are TGCGCCAGCAGCCGCCTGGGGGCCATGAACACTGAAGCTTTCTTT. It is translated as CASSRLGAMNTEAFF. The whole variable domain, filled in from reference TRBV5-1 and TRBJ1-1, reads KAGVTQTPRYLIKTRGQQVTLSCSPISGHRSVSWYQQTPGQGLQFLFEYFSETQRNKGNFPGRFSGRQFSNSRSEMNVSTLELGDSALYLCASSRLGAMNTEAFFGQGTRLTVV.

This clone was counted a few times. The rearrangement joins TRBV10-3 to TRBJ1-1; possibly TRBD1 for D (6 bases). V lost 3 bases and J lost 2, with 10 bases in between. The V gene's germline CDR1 is ENHRY and CDR2 SYGVKD. CDR3 size: 14 residues. The CDR3 coding sequence is TGTGCCATCAGTGATAGGACAGAAAACACTGAAGCTTTCTTT. It is translated as CAISDRTENTEAFF.

This clone turned up a few times. The chain employs TRBV11-1 and TRBJ1-1, with a possible D match to TRBD1 (5 bases). V gave up 0 bases and J gave up 3 bases, with 17 bases separating them. The CDR3 consists of 17 residues. The V gene's germline CDR1 is SGHAT and CDR2 FQDESV (reference sequence). The CDR3 sequence: CASSLALGQGRDTEAFF. For the CDR3, the DNA is TGTGCCAGCAGCTTAGCGCTGGGGCAGGGTCGGGACACTGAAGCTTTCTTT.

This chain connects TRBV19 to TRBJ1-1; D perhaps matches TRBD1 (5 bases). Trimming stripped 7 bases from V and 0 bases from J, with 12 bases between. Germline assignment: CDR1 LNHDA and CDR2 SQIVND (reference sequence). CDR3 length: 14 amino acids. As DNA, the CDR3 is TGTGCCAGTAACAGTCAGGGTATGAACACTGAAGCTTTCTTT. It translates to CASNSQGMNTEAFF.

The chain has TRBV10-1 and TRBJ1-1; TRBD1 is a possible D gene (5 bases). Germline CDR1 and CDR2: WNHNN and SYGVQD (reference sequence). The V end was cut by 3 bases, the J end by 3 bases, with 8 bases between. The CDR3 totals 13 residues. The CDR3 protein is CASSEGTHTEAFF. The CDR3 nucleotides are TGCGCCAGCAGTGAAGGGACTCACACTGAAGCTTTCTTT.

The chain carries TRBV28 and TRBJ2-1, with D possibly TRBD2 on 7 matching bases. Looked up from germline, CDR1 is MDHEN and CDR2 is SYDVKM. V shed 5 bases and J shed 3 bases, with 17 bases lying between them. The CDR3 is made up of 16 amino acids. The CDR3 DNA follows: TGTGCCAGCAGTCGGACGCGGGGGCTACACTACAATGAGCAGTTCTTC. Protein sequence: CASSRTRGLHYNEQFF.

This clone was counted a few times. The chain combines TRBV7-9 with TRBJ1-1, with TRBD1 identical over 9 bases. Germline V gene lookup returns CDR1 SEHNR and CDR2 FQNEAQ (reference sequence). V shed 6 bases, J shed 4 bases, and the junction held 9 bases outside the gene matches. This CDR3 comprises 15 residues. CDR3: CASSNTGGAGTEAFF. The CDR3 bases are TGTGCCAGCAGTAACACAGGGGGCGCGGGCACTGAAGCTTTCTTT. The full variable domain, rest sourced from reference TRBV7-9 and TRBJ1-1, is DTGVSQNPRHKITKRGQNVTFRCDPISEHNRLYWYRQTLGQGPEFLTYFQNEAQLEKSRLLSDRFSAERPKGSFSTLEIQRTEQGDSAMYLCASSNTGGAGTEAFFGQGTRLTVV.

This clone was counted a single time. This chain uses TRBV7-2 with TRBJ2-1; D call uncertain. The germline V and J ends were trimmed by 2 bases and 3 bases, with 5 bases remaining between them. Germline V lookup: CDR1 SGHTA, CDR2 FQGNSA. CDR3 length: 13 residues. The CDR3 is CASSLNSYNEQFF. CDR3 coding DNA: TGTGCCAGCAGCTTAAATAGCTACAATGAGCAGTTCTTC.

This rearrangement joins TRBV4-1 to TRBJ1-2; D not certain. CDR1 is MGHRA, CDR2 YSYEKL, per germline. This CDR3 has 15 amino acids. V dropped 4 bases and J dropped 0 bases, with 12 bases sitting between them. CDR3 nucleotides: TGCGCCAGCAGCCCGAGGGAGGCAGCTAACTATGGCTACACCTTC. This translates into CASSPREAANYGYTF.

This chain's CDR3 is CASSEEGRQPQHF. CDR3 nucleotides: TGTGCCAGCAGTGAAGAGGGGCGGCAGCCCCAGCATTTT. This chain uses TRBV6-1 with TRBJ1-5, with D possibly matching TRBD1 (5 bases). V was trimmed by 1 base and J by 7 bases, leaving 8 bases between them. This CDR3 comprises 13 residues. CDR1 is MNHNS, CDR2 SASEGT, per germline.

The chain links TRBV30 to TRBJ1-1; maybe TRBD1 (5 bases). Germline assignment: CDR1 GTSNPN and CDR2 SVGIG (reference sequence). This CDR3 is built from 14 residues. The V and J ends lost 2 bases and 6 bases respectively, with 16 bases between them. CDR3 sequence (DNA): TGTGCCTGGAGTCCTATACAGCTAGGGGCTGAAGCTTTCTTT. It codes for CAWSPIQLGAEAFF. The complete variable domain, with remaining parts taken from reference TRBV30 and TRBJ1-1, reads SQTIHQWPATLVQPVGSPLSLECTVEGTSNPNLYWYRQAAGRGLQLLFYSVGIGQISSEVPQNLSASRPQDRQFILSSKKLLLSDSGFYLCAWSPIQLGAEAFFGQGTRLTVV.

The CDR3 bases are TGTGCCAGCAGCTCCGGAGCCACCGGGGAGCTGTTTTTT. Translating gives CASSSGATGELFF. This sequence joins TRBV13 and TRBJ2-2; no reliable D call. The V gene lost 4 bases and the J gene lost 4 bases, with 7 bases spanning the gap. CDR1 and CDR2 from the germline V gene are PRHDT and FYEKMQ (reference sequence). This CDR3 has 13 amino acids.

About this clone itself: Other DNA sequences within the sample encode an identical CDR3. The chain employs TRBV28 and TRBJ1-2; D gene unclear. The CDR3 is 13 amino acids. CDR1 MDHEN and CDR2 SYDVKM come from the germline V gene. The ends were cut back, 2 bases at V and 4 bases at J, with 8 bases in the middle. The CDR3 here is CASSLDRGYGYTF. DNA for the CDR3: TGTGCCAGCAGTTTAGACCGGGGCTATGGCTACACCTTC.

This chain links TRBV24-1 with TRBJ1-2, with D perhaps matching TRBD1 (6 bases). There are 13 residues in the CDR3. Germline assignment: CDR1 KGHDR and CDR2 SFDVKD. The germline V and J ends were trimmed by 4 bases and 8 bases, with 13 bases remaining between them. The CDR3 DNA reads TGTGCCACCAGTGAGCACAGGGCCGGCGGCTACACCTTC. Residues: CATSEHRAGGYTF.

The rearrangement joins TRBV12-5 to TRBJ2-3; 9 bases agree with TRBD2. The length of the CDR3 is 14 residues. CDR1 is LGHNT, CDR2 FRNRAP, per germline. The V and J ends lost 6 bases and 6 bases, in that order; junction bases with no gene match: 7. CDR3 sequence reads: CASGGNSGSDTQYF. CDR3 nucleotide sequence: TGTGCTAGTGGGGGCAATAGCGGGAGTGATACGCAGTATTTT.

This rearrangement joins TRBV5-1 to TRBJ2-1; D not certain. Trimming removed 3 bases from V and 12 bases from J, with 13 bases in between. CDR1 SGHRS and CDR2 YFSETQ come from the germline V gene. The CDR3 runs to 12 residues. The CDR3 is CASSSDSGPQFF. Written as DNA, the CDR3 is TGCGCCAGCAGCTCAGACTCCGGCCCGCAGTTCTTC.